This T cell receptor beta chain emerged from a study of T cell responses to AZD1222 COVID-19 vaccine. Using immunoSEQ multiplex PCR, the repertoire was profiled, and TCRdb retains in-frame clones only, with some absent. This sample has around 100,000 clones, with over 75% found just once. With respect to this clone: Antigen unknown.

Study-level points and caveats: Repertoires in all cases were sampled only once the peak T cell response had passed. Donors in the cohort were predominantly white British and more often female, and clonal diversity was possibly underestimated. Targets within unmutated variant regions were reportedly found for nearly half of spike-specific TCRs.

Germline V gene lookup returns CDR1 SGHKS and CDR2 YYEKEE (reference sequence). V dropped 2 bases and J dropped 2 bases, with 14 bases sitting between them. The CDR3 spans 15 residues. The sequencing here drew on peripheral blood, taken on day 0 of AZD1222 vaccination. V and J are TRBV5-5 and TRBJ2-7; D might be TRBD2 (5 bases). The TCR sequence derives from an adult in good health. The CDR3 spells CASSFGMLSTYEQYF. CDR3 nucleotides: TGTGCCAGCAGCTTCGGGATGTTGTCGACCTACGAGCAGTACTTC.